What follows describes a single TCR beta chain. The CDR3 totals 14 residues. Germline-derived CDR1 and CDR2 are PRHDT and FYEKMQ (reference sequence). V shed 5 bases, J shed 2 bases, and the junction held 6 bases outside the gene matches. The sample comes from a study of cytomegalovirus exposure and HLA in healthy donors. PCR employed 60 Vbeta and 13 Jbeta primers. TCRdb keeps only in-frame clones here, not all; method: immunoSEQ multiplex PCR. The data hold some 200,000 clones, with roughly 80% observed a single time. The origin of this receptor is a man between 35 and 55 years old in good health and CMV-seropositive. The chain carries TRBV13 and TRBJ2-7; 7 nucleotides match TRBD1. The sample taken for sequencing was PBMCs. The CDR3 is CASSPQGLAYEQYF. CDR3 sequence (DNA): TGTGCCAGCAGCCCACAGGGGTTAGCCTACGAGCAGTACTTC.